Sequencing of this TCR beta chain was carried out in a study of blood T cell repertoires in COVID-19. Study context: There were acute and convalescent COVID-19 samples, and they came from the United States, Italy and Spain. The analysed material was cDNA or gDNA that came from T cells, B-cell-depleted T cells, or PBMCs.

In the source study's methods: Counts of nucleated cells, estimated from reference gene primer amplification, were obtained. The table came from immunoSEQ multiplex PCR; TCRdb's copy has only in-frame clones and leaves some out. That table furnishes V, J and clone size, whereas the DNA furnished D and trimming. The table includes 70,000 or so clones, around 84% detected once. V was shortened by 3 bases and J by 8 bases, with 17 bases between the two germline ends. The CDR3 spans 14 residues. Looked up from germline, CDR1 is GTSNPN and CDR2 is SVGIG (reference sequence). The sequenced sample consisted of peripheral blood. This chain connects TRBV30 to TRBJ1-5; TRBD1 might be the D (5 bases). The sequence was collected from a man in his 70s with active or convalescent COVID-19. The CDR3, as DNA: TGTGCCTGGAGCGGACCGCTGCGCAGGGAGCCCCAGCATTTT. The encoded protein is CAWSGPLRREPQHF.